A single sample gave rise to the 21 T cell receptor beta chains below, sequenced in a study of blood T cell repertoires in COVID-19. Libraries were prepared by immunoSEQ multiplex PCR; TCRdb keeps only in-frame clonotypes and omits some of them. The repertoire holds more than 25,000 clones, with 65% to 90% as singletons. The material sequenced was peripheral blood. These receptors all stem from a man in his 70s with active COVID-19.

This sequence joins TRBV24-1 and TRBJ2-7, with D unresolved. Germline loops: CDR1 KGHDR, CDR2 SFDVKD. This CDR3 contains 14 residues. Trimming removed 0 bases at V and 5 bases at J, with 10 bases between. CDR3: CATSDLGPSDEQYF. In DNA form, the CDR3 reads TGTGCCACCAGTGATTTGGGGCCCTCGGACGAGCAGTACTTC.

This clone occurred once. The chain is built from TRBV14 and TRBJ2-4; D is perhaps TRBD1 (6 bases). Germline V lookup: CDR1 SGHDN, CDR2 FVKESK. This CDR3 spans 16 amino acids. Trimming took 3 bases from V and 1 from J, leaving 13 bases between them. CDR3: CASSQGKGVAKNIQYF. The CDR3 DNA reads TGTGCCAGCAGCCAGGGGAAGGGGGTCGCCAAAAACATTCAGTACTTC. Together with reference TRBV14 and TRBJ2-4, the CDR3 gives the full variable domain: EAGVTQFPSHSVIEKGQTVTLRCDPISGHDNLYWYRRVMGKEIKFLLHFVKESKQDESGMPNNRFLAERTGGTYSTLKVQPAELEDSGVYFCASSQGKGVAKNIQYFGAGTRLSVL.

The chain links TRBV2 to TRBJ2-5; 9 nucleotides match TRBD1. Germline loops: CDR1 SNHLY, CDR2 FYNNEI. V lost 3 bases to trimming and J lost 5 bases; unmatched junction nucleotides: 4. The CDR3 runs 14 residues. The CDR3 region is CASSEDRGGETQYF. DNA of the CDR3: TGTGCCAGCAGTGAGGACAGGGGCGGGGAGACCCAGTACTTC.

There are a few counts of this clone. The J gene is TRBJ1-2, the V gene TRBV28; D gene unclear. The CDR3 contains 13 residues. Germline V gene data show CDR1 as MDHEN and CDR2 as SYDVKM. Trimming removed 4 bases from V and 4 bases from J, with 10 bases in between. Here the CDR3 DNA reads TGTGCCAGCAGTTCTCCATGGCTCTATGGCTACACCTTC. Protein sequence: CASSSPWLYGYTF.

V is TRBV3-1 (or the pseudogene TRBV3-2) and J is TRBJ2-7, with TRBD2 matching 8 bases. The CDR3 runs 16 residues. CDR1 is LGHDT, CDR2 YNNKEL, per germline (reference sequence). Losses at the gene ends were 2 bases for V and 6 bases for J; bases not matched to a gene: 12. CDR3 DNA: TGTGCCAGCAGCCAATGGCTAGCGGGTGTTTCCGGCGAGCAGTACTTC. This codes for CASSQWLAGVSGEQYF.

The chain has TRBV5-5 and TRBJ1-4; a possible D gene is TRBD1 (6 bases). V was clipped by 4 bases and J by 2 bases, with 12 bases between them. Germline V gene lookup returns CDR1 SGHKS and CDR2 YYEKEE (reference sequence). The CDR3 runs 15 residues. The DNA for the CDR3 is TGTGCCAGCAGCATAGTACAGGGTACTAATGAAAAACTGTTTTTT. Translated: CASSIVQGTNEKLFF.

This clone was detected only a few times. This chain connects TRBV11-1 to TRBJ2-5; D ambiguous. Between the trimmed V and J ends, which lost 4 bases and 2 bases, there was a span of 17 bases. CDR3 length: 16 amino acids. Germline loops: CDR1 SGHAT, CDR2 FQDESV (reference sequence). Here the CDR3 reads CASSSRRKREQETQYF. In DNA, the CDR3 is TGTGCCAGCAGCTCTCGCAGGAAGAGAGAGCAAGAGACCCAGTACTTC.

V gene TRBV18 combines with J gene TRBJ2-5; 7 bases are a match to TRBD2. Germline CDR1 and CDR2: KGHSH and LQKENI. This CDR3 has 13 amino acids. The junction had 2 bases not matched to a gene; V was cut back by 5 bases and J by 2 bases. In DNA, the CDR3 is TGTGCCAGCTCATCGGGACTACAAGAGACCCAGTACTTC. Its protein product is CASSSGLQETQYF.

The V and J genes are TRBV18 and TRBJ1-1; 7 nucleotides agree with TRBD1. Trimming cost V 6 bases and J 1 base; bases outside gene matches: 11. Germline loops: CDR1 KGHSH, CDR2 LQKENI. The CDR3 has 16 amino acids. As DNA, the CDR3 is TGTGCCAGCTCGGACGGGACAGTCGGGGGGAACACTGAAGCTTTCTTT. Amino acids: CASSDGTVGGNTEAFF. The entire variable domain, with the rest obtained from reference TRBV18 and TRBJ1-1, is as follows: NAGVMQNPRHLVRRRGQEARLRCSPMKGHSHVYWYRQLPEEGLKFMVYLQKENIIDESGMPKERFSAEFPKEGPSILRIQQVVRGDSAAYFCASSDGTVGGNTEAFFGQGTRLTVV.

Only one count was recorded for this clone. This chain connects TRBV28 to TRBJ2-1; TRBD2 might be the D (5 bases). The germline V gene encodes CDR1 MDHEN and CDR2 SYDVKM. The length of the CDR3 is 13 residues. V lost 6 bases and J 7 bases, leaving 13 bases between the germline ends. The CDR3 region has the DNA TGTGCCAGCAGAGTAAACGGGAAGAATGAGCAGTTCTTC. It codes for CASRVNGKNEQFF.

The V and J genes are TRBV18 and TRBJ1-2, with a possible D match to TRBD1 (6 bases). The CDR3 is 14 amino acids. V was clipped by 0 bases and J by 7 bases, with 12 bases between them. Germline V gene data show CDR1 as KGHSH and CDR2 as LQKENI. CDR3 sequence (DNA): TGTGCCAGCTCACCACCTAACAGGGCCTTTGGCTACACCTTC. Encoded protein: CASSPPNRAFGYTF.

The genes are TRBV9 and TRBJ1-2; 10 bases match TRBD1. CDR3 size: 16 residues. Germline CDR1 is SGDLS and CDR2 is YYNGEE. V shed 4 bases, J shed 6 bases, and the junction held 12 bases outside the gene matches. The CDR3 DNA follows: TGTGCCAGCAGCCCTGCTGACAGGGGGCACGGGGATGGCTACACCTTC. Translating gives CASSPADRGHGDGYTF.

The chain recombines TRBV7-3 with TRBJ2-1; 7 bases match TRBD2. The germline V gene encodes CDR1 SGHTA and CDR2 FQGTGA. The CDR3 runs to 13 residues. Trimming at V came to 5 bases and at J to 5 bases, leaving 3 bases not matched to a gene. The CDR3 is CASSAAGDNEQFF. The CDR3 region has the DNA TGTGCCAGCAGCGCCGCGGGGGACAATGAGCAGTTCTTC.

The chain combines TRBV9 with TRBJ2-1, with 7 bases aligning to TRBD1. J gave up 8 bases and V 3 bases, and 2 bases lay outside the gene matches. The CDR3 has 12 amino acids. Germline CDR1 is SGDLS and CDR2 is YYNGEE. As DNA, the CDR3 is TGTGCCAGCAGCGGACAGGGTGATGAGCAGTTCTTC. Translated: CASSGQGDEQFF.

This rearrangement joins TRBV5-1 to TRBJ2-3; tentatively, D is TRBD2 (5 bases). This CDR3 contains 16 residues. Trimming removed 4 bases from V and 1 base from J, with 16 bases in between. Germline assignment: CDR1 SGHRS and CDR2 YFSETQ. DNA for the CDR3: TGCGCCAGCAGCGCGCAGGCTAGCTCTCGCACAGATACGCAGTATTTT. This codes for CASSAQASSRTDTQYF.

V usage is TRBV7-9 and J usage is TRBJ1-6; 7 bases agree with TRBD1. Germline CDR1 is SEHNR and CDR2 is FQNEAQ (reference sequence). The CDR3 has 15 residues. The ends lost 5 bases at V and 9 bases at J; junction bases unmatched: 10. Here the CDR3 DNA reads TGTGCCAGCAGCCCACCCGGGACAGTCGGTTCACCCCTCCACTTT. This encodes CASSPPGTVGSPLHF.

This clone was observed a single time. The CDR3 sequence is CSARNDRGTF. The CDR3 coding sequence is TGCAGTGCTAGAAACGACAGGGGCACCTTC. This chain joins TRBV20-1 and TRBJ1-2; 8 bases fit TRBD1. Germline CDR1 is DFQATT and CDR2 is SNEGSKA (reference sequence). V lost 2 bases, J lost 13 bases, and 3 bases stayed unmatched. The CDR3 contains 10 residues.

V gene TRBV9 combines with J gene TRBJ2-2; D might be TRBD1 (5 bases). V gave up 1 base and J gave up 1 base, with 11 bases separating them. Germline V gene sequence: CDR1 SGDLS, CDR2 YYNGEE. This CDR3 is built from 16 residues. CDR3 DNA: TGTGCCAGCAGCGTATATGAGACAGAGAACACCGGGGAGCTGTTTTTT. Its protein product is CASSVYETENTGELFF.

The chain employs TRBV28 and TRBJ2-1; D remains unclear. This CDR3 comprises 15 residues. Germline CDR1 and CDR2: MDHEN and SYDVKM. V was trimmed by 1 base and J by 9 bases, leaving 16 bases between them. The CDR3 nucleotides read TGTGCCAGCAGTTTATCGGTTAATTCTGGTGGTGAGCAGTTCTTC. This codes for CASSLSVNSGGEQFF.

The rearrangement links TRBV9 to TRBJ1-4; D is ambiguous. CDR3 size: 13 residues. V was trimmed by 0 bases and J by 8 bases, leaving 8 bases between them. Germline V gene lookup returns CDR1 SGDLS and CDR2 YYNGEE. The CDR3 coding sequence is TGTGCCAGCAGCGTAGACCCAGGCGAAAAACTGTTTTTT. It translates to CASSVDPGEKLFF. Complete variable domain (other parts from reference TRBV9 and TRBJ1-4): DSGVTQTPKHLITATGQRVTLRCSPRSGDLSVYWYQQSLDQGLQFLIQYYNGEERAKGNILERFSAQQFPDLHSELNLSSLELGDSALYFCASSVDPGEKLFFGSGTQLSVL.

This sequence joins TRBV5-1 and TRBJ2-7; the match to TRBD2 covers 11 bases. Per the germline V gene, CDR1 is SGHRS and CDR2 is YFSETQ. The junction had 10 bases not matched to a gene; V was cut back by 2 bases and J by 3 bases. The CDR3 is 17 amino acids. In nucleotides, the CDR3 is TGCGCCAGCAGCTTTGGGACTAGCGGAGAATACCTCTACGAGCAGTACTTC. Its translation is CASSFGTSGEYLYEQYF.